These 9 T cell receptor beta chains were sequenced from one sample in a study of T cell clonotyping in hematopoietic cell transplantation. Assay used: immunoSEQ multiplex PCR; TCRdb lists only in-frame clones, some missing. The sample yields about 9,300 clones, around 80% seen once. Material: PBMCs, obtained at the time of graft-versus-host disease after allogeneic stem cell transplant. Every receptor here comes from a male patient aged 60 to 75 who had an allogeneic stem cell transplant from an unrelated donor, so the T cells may come from the graft donor. Some clones in this sample may be carry-over from other donors' samples.

This chain connects TRBV9 to TRBJ2-5; 8 nucleotides align to TRBD2. The CDR3 consists of 15 residues. V lost 1 base and J lost 2; bases outside the gene matches: 4. CDR1 and CDR2 (germline): SGDLS, YYNGEE. Here the CDR3 reads CASSVNGLAQETQYF. The CDR3 DNA reads TGTGCCAGCAGCGTAAATGGACTAGCTCAAGAGACCCAGTACTTC.

The V gene is TRBV6-5, the J gene TRBJ1-2; D is uncertain. The CDR3 runs to 9 residues. Deletions cut 6 bases from V and 8 bases from J, with 4 bases between. Germline V gives CDR1 MNHEY, CDR2 SVGAGI. The CDR3 loop reads CASRVGYTF. The CDR3 DNA is TGTGCCAGCAGAGTGGGCTACACCTTC.

V gene TRBV7-9 combines with J gene TRBJ1-5; D gene uncertain. Between the trimmed V and J ends, which lost 4 bases and 1 base, there was a span of 2 bases. Germline loops: CDR1 SEHNR, CDR2 FQNEAQ (reference sequence). The CDR3 extends over 12 amino acids. The CDR3 loop reads CASSYSNQPQHF. In DNA form, the CDR3 reads TGTGCCAGCAGCTACAGCAATCAGCCCCAGCATTTT.

J is TRBJ1-4 and V is TRBV7-9; D gene uncertain. The V end lost 5 bases, the J end lost 0 bases, and 13 bases lay between the germline ends. This CDR3 is built from 16 residues. CDR1 and CDR2 from the germline V gene are SEHNR and FQNEAQ (reference sequence). CDR3 loop: CASSQEPYSTNEKLFF. The CDR3 DNA sequence: TGTGCCAGCAGCCAAGAACCATACTCAACTAATGAAAAACTGTTTTTT.

This clone was recorded a few times. The chain combines TRBV5-6 with TRBJ2-7, with D unclear. V was shortened by 4 bases and J by 0 bases, with 11 bases between the two germline ends. CDR1 is SGHDT and CDR2 is YYEEEE in the germline V gene. The CDR3 contains 14 residues. CDR3 amino acids: CASSEERNSYEQYF. The DNA for the CDR3 is TGTGCCAGCAGCGAGGAACGGAACTCCTACGAGCAGTACTTC.

The genes are TRBV29-1 and TRBJ2-3, with TRBD1 identical over 7 bases. V lost 5 bases and J lost 4; bases outside the gene matches: 3. Looked up from germline, CDR1 is SQVTM and CDR2 is ANQGSEA. This CDR3 is 12 amino acids long. The CDR3 region is CSVFQGADTQYF. The CDR3 bases are TGCAGCGTTTTCCAGGGGGCAGATACGCAGTATTTT.

The rearrangement joins TRBV25-1 to TRBJ2-5; weak D call: TRBD2 (5 bases). Germline CDR1 is MGHDK and CDR2 is SYGVNS. V shed 1 base and J shed 5 bases, with 17 bases lying between them. The CDR3 loop spans 16 amino acids. CDR3 DNA sequence: TGTGCCAGCAGTGAATGGGAGCTTCAATTTCTGGAGACCCAGTACTTC. The encoded protein is CASSEWELQFLETQYF.

This clone came up a few times. This rearrangement joins TRBV6-6 to TRBJ2-5; 13 nucleotides line up with TRBD2. In germline, CDR1 is MNHNY, CDR2 SVGAGI (reference sequence). This CDR3 region has 16 residues. Trimming at V came to 6 bases and at J to 5 bases, leaving 9 bases not matched to a gene. The CDR3 DNA reads TGTGCCAGCAGCGCAGGACTAGCGGGGGCCGGGGAGACCCAGTACTTC. Its protein product is CASSAGLAGAGETQYF.

This sequence joins TRBV5-1 and TRBJ2-4, with 7 positions matching TRBD2. Germline-derived CDR1 and CDR2 are SGHRS and YFSETQ. V dropped 2 bases and J dropped 8; count of bases not matched to a gene: 7. This CDR3 has 14 amino acids. The CDR3 spells CASSLSQGGDIQYF. The CDR3 nucleotides are TGCGCCAGCAGCTTATCCCAGGGAGGGGACATTCAGTACTTC.